The clone carrying this T cell receptor (beta chain) came up a few times. The Seattle patients joined while their infection was active and were tracked longitudinally afterward. CDR1 and CDR2 from the germline V gene are SGHTA and FQGTGA. V was cut by 1 base and J by 0 bases, with 7 bases left in between. This CDR3 region has 16 residues. The authors' processing: Reference gene primer amplification gave estimated nucleated cell counts. Produced via immunoSEQ multiplex PCR; TCRdb's table is partial and in-frame only. The D gene and trimming were derived from the DNA, and the V and J assignments and clone size from that table. In the table there are 150,000 to 200,000 clones, about 85% of which are singletons. The data belong to a study of blood T cell repertoires in COVID-19.

Input material: peripheral blood. The chain carries TRBV7-3 and TRBJ2-6, with a tentative D call TRBD1 (5 bases). The TCR comes from a woman aged 45-60 years with COVID-19, enrolled during active disease. In DNA form, the CDR3 reads TGTGCCAGCAGCTTAAGACAGACCTCTGGGGCCAACGTCCTGACTTTC. It is translated as CASSLRQTSGANVLTF.